These 8 T cell receptor beta chains were sequenced from one sample in a study of T cells in localized non-small cell lung cancer. The repertoire was sequenced with immunoSEQ multiplex PCR; TCRdb's copy has only in-frame clones and lacks some. The sample lists some 3,500 clones; about 29% were seen once. The source material was lung tumor tissue, sampled before any cancer treatment. All receptors come from a man aged 35 to 69 with stage I lung adenocarcinoma.

V is TRBV19 and J is TRBJ2-5, with D possibly matching TRBD1 (5 bases). V shed 6 bases and J shed 3 bases, with 14 bases lying between them. Per germline, CDR1 LNHDA and CDR2 SQIVND (reference sequence). This CDR3 is built from 14 residues. The CDR3 loop reads CASSTTDRKETQYF. DNA for the CDR3: TGTGCCAGTAGCACCACCGACAGAAAAGAGACCCAGTACTTC.

This rearrangement joins TRBV11-3 to TRBJ1-1; possibly TRBD1 for D (6 bases). This CDR3 contains 14 residues. CDR1 is SGHNT, CDR2 YENEEA, per germline. Trimming took 3 bases from V and 1 from J, leaving 9 bases between them. CDR3 nucleotide sequence: TGTGCCAGCAGCTTGGGAGGGGGGAACACTGAAGCTTTCTTT. Translated, it gives CASSLGGGNTEAFF.

In its sample, this clone was seen a few times. The chain carries TRBV11-3 and TRBJ1-2, with 8 positions matching TRBD1. The CDR3 extends over 14 amino acids. V trimming: 1 base; J trimming: 8 bases; junction bases outside the gene matches: 6. CDR1 SGHNT and CDR2 YENEEA come from the germline V gene. The CDR3 sequence is CASSLVRGPGGYTF. Written as DNA, the CDR3 is TGTGCCAGCAGCTTAGTCAGGGGGCCAGGAGGCTACACCTTC.

J is TRBJ1-2 and V is TRBV28; perhaps TRBD1 as D (5 bases). Germline lookup yields CDR1 MDHEN and CDR2 SYDVKM. V gave up 5 bases and J gave up 6 bases, with 22 bases separating them. The CDR3 covers 16 residues. CDR3 residues: CASSRPKGRAVDGYTF. The CDR3 DNA reads as TGTGCCAGCAGTCGGCCCAAGGGACGGGCGGTCGATGGCTACACCTTC.

The table lists this clone with a few counts. The rearrangement joins TRBV6-8 to TRBJ1-4; tentatively, D is TRBD1 (5 bases). This CDR3 has 16 residues. Deletions cut 0 bases from V and 7 bases from J, with 15 bases between. Germline V gene data show CDR1 as MNHGY and CDR2 as SAAAGT. For the CDR3, the DNA is TGTGCCAGCAGTTACTCGGGGGTGATGGAGAGTGAAAAACTGTTTTTT. The encoded protein is CASSYSGVMESEKLFF.

The chain is built from TRBV12-2 and TRBJ1-5. TRBV12-2 counts as a pseudogene. The CDR3 is 17 amino acids. CDR3 sequence: CASRLRDRGVRHQPQHF. The CDR3 region has the DNA TGTGCAAGTCGCTTAAGAGATCGGGGGGTGAGACATCAGCCCCAGCATTTT.

V gene TRBV19 combines with J gene TRBJ2-7; 10 nucleotides match TRBD1. The CDR3 extends over 14 amino acids. The germline gives CDR1 LNHDA, CDR2 SQIVND (reference sequence). Losses at the gene ends were 3 bases for V and 6 bases for J; bases not matched to a gene: 5. CDR3 sequence reads: CASSIRQGAREQYF. CDR3 nucleotide sequence: TGTGCCAGTAGTATTCGACAGGGGGCCCGCGAGCAGTACTTC.

The V and J genes are TRBV12-5 and TRBJ2-5; 8 nucleotides match TRBD1. The germline V gene encodes CDR1 LGHNT and CDR2 FRNRAP. The V and J ends lost 4 bases and 1 base, in that order; junction bases with no gene match: 5. CDR3 length: 15 residues. The DNA of the CDR3 is TGTGCTAGTGGTTCAGGACAGGGACGCCAAGAGACCCAGTACTTC. Protein product: CASGSGQGRQETQYF.